This T cell receptor beta chain stems from a study of blood T cell repertoires in COVID-19. In its sample, this clone was seen a few times. This CDR3 comprises 16 residues. Trimming removed 1 base from V and 7 bases from J; junction bases left unmatched: 7. CDR1 is SGHDT and CDR2 is YYEEEE in the germline V gene. Patients at the Seattle site were enrolled during active infection and followed longitudinally. This table comes from immunoSEQ multiplex PCR, and its TCRdb copy is limited to in-frame clones, with some not included. This table has roughly 250,000 clones, approximately 87% appearing once. The receptor was isolated from a woman aged 30 to 39 with COVID-19, enrolled during active disease. Material: peripheral blood. The rearrangement uses TRBV5-6 and TRBJ1-6; 8 bases line up with TRBD1. CDR3 in amino acids: CASSLLHRGSNSPLHF. CDR3 bases: TGTGCCAGCAGCTTGTTACACAGGGGGAGCAATTCACCCCTCCACTTT.